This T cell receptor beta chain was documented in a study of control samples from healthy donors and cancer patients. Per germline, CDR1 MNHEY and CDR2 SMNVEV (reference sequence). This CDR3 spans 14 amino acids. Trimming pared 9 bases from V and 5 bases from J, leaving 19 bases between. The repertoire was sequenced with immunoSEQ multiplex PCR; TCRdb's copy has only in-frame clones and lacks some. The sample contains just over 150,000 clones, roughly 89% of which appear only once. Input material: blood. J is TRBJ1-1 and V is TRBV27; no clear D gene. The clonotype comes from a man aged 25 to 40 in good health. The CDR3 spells CASQRREGGTEAFF. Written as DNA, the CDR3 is TGTGCCAGTCAACGAAGGGAGGGAGGGACTGAAGCTTTCTTT.